The sequence of this T cell receptor beta chain was determined in a study of shared clonotypes between healthy human individuals. Study results and caveats: Compared with memory subsets, naive subsets generally had larger estimated richness.

Naive CD45RA+ and memory CD45RA-negative subsets were split from CD4+ cells. This clone was picked up one time. No antigen is known for it. Other nucleotide sequences from this sample produce the same CDR3. Looked up from germline, CDR1 is SGHTA and CDR2 is FQGNSA. The CDR3 runs 12 residues. V gave up 5 bases and J gave up 3 bases, with 7 bases separating them. As originally analysed: Filtering was not the same, since immunoSEQ gave junction-only sequences without quality scores. The repertoire was sequenced with immunoSEQ multiplex PCR; TCRdb's copy has only in-frame clones and lacks some. V and J calls and clone size come straight from that table; D and trimming were deduced from the DNA. This sample has 2.5 million or so clones; over 85% occur once, and the top ten carry 0.13% to 0.15%.

The specimen sequenced was naive CD4+ T cells sorted from blood. Stated subset: CD45RA+ positively selected. This chain connects TRBV7-2 to TRBJ1-2; D gene ambiguous. The sequence was collected from a man between 18 and 29 years old in good health. The CDR3 spells CASSPQDYGYTF. The CDR3 DNA sequence: TGTGCCAGCAGCCCGCAGGACTATGGCTACACCTTC.